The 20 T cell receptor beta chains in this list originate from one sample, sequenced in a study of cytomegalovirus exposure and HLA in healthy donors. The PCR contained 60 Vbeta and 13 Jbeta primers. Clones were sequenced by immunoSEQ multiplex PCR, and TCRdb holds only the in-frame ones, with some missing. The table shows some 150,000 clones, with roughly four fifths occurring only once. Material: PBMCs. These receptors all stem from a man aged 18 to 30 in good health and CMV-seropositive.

The CDR3 region is CASSQDREHNEQFF. The CDR3 DNA reads TGTGCCAGCAGCCAGGACAGGGAACACAATGAGCAGTTCTTC. The chain links TRBV14 to TRBJ2-1; 8 nucleotides line up with TRBD1. Germline assignment: CDR1 SGHDN and CDR2 FVKESK. The CDR3 extends over 14 amino acids. The V segment lost 3 bases and the J segment 5 bases; nucleotides outside the gene matches: 3.

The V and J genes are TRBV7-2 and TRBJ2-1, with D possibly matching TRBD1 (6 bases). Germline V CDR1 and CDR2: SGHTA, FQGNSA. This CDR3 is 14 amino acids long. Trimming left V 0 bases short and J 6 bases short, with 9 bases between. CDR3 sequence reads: CASSLAPGVNEQFF. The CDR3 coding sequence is TGTGCCAGCAGCTTAGCGCCAGGGGTCAATGAGCAGTTCTTC.

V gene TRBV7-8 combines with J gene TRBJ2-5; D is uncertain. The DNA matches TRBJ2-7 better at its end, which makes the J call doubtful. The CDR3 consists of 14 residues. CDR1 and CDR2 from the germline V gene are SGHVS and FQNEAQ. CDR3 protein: CASSLARASYEQYF. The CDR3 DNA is TGTGCCAGCAGCTTAGCGCGAGCGTCCTACGAGCAGTACTTC.

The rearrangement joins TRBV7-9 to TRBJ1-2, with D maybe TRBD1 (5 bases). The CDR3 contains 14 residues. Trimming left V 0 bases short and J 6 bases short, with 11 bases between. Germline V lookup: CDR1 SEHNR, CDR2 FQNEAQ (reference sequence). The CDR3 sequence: CASSLANRLHGYTF. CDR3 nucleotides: TGTGCCAGCAGCTTAGCGAACAGGCTTCATGGCTACACCTTC.

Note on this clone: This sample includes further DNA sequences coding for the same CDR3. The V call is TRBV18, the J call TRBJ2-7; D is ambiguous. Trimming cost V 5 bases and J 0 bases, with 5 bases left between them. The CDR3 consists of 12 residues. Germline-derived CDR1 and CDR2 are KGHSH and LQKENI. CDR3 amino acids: CASSSSSYEQYF. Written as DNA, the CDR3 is TGTGCCAGCTCATCGAGCTCCTACGAGCAGTACTTC.

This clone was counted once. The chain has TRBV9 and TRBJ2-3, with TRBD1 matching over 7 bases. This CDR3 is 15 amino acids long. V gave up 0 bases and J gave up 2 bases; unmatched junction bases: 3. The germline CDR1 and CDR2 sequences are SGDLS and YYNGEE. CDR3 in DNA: TGTGCCAGCAGCGTAGAGGGGGCCTACACAGATACGCAGTATTTT. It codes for CASSVEGAYTDTQYF.

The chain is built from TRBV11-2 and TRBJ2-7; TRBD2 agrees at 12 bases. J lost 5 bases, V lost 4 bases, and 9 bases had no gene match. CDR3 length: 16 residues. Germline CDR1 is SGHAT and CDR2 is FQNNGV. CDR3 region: CASSYLAGGPGDEQYF. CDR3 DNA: TGTGCCAGCAGCTACCTAGCGGGAGGGCCGGGAGACGAGCAGTACTTC.

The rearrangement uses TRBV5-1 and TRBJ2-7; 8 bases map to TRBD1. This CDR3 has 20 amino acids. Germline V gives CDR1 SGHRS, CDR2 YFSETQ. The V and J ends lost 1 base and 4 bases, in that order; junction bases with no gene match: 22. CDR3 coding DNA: TGCGCCAGCAGCTTGATGTATTCGACAGGGGAAGATTTCGCACTTTACGAGCAGTACTTC. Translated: CASSLMYSTGEDFALYEQYF.

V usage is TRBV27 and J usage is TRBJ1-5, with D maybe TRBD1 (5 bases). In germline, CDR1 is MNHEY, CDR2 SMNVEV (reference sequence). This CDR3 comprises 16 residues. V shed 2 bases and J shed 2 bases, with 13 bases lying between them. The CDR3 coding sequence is TGTGCCAGCAGTTTACGGGGGGGTGGAGGCAATCAGCCCCAGCATTTT. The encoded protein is CASSLRGGGGNQPQHF.

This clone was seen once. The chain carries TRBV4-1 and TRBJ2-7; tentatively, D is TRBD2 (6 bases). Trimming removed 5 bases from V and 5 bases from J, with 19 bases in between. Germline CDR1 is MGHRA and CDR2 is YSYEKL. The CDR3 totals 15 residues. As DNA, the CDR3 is TGCGCCAGCAGCACCCGGGGGAGCAGGGCCAACGAGCAGTACTTC. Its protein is CASSTRGSRANEQYF.

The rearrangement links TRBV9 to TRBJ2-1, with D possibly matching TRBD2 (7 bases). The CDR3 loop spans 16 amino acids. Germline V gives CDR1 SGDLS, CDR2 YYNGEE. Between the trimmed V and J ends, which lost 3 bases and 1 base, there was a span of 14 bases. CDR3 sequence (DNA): TGTGCCAGCAGCGCTTGGGGGGGCATTTCCTACAATGAGCAGTTCTTC. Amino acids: CASSAWGGISYNEQFF.

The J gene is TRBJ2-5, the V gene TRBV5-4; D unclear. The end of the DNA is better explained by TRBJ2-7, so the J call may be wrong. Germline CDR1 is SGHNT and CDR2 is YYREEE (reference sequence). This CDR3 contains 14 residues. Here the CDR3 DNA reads TGTGCCAGCAGCTCTGACGGAGTCCCCTACGAGCAGTACTTC. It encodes CASSSDGVPYEQYF.

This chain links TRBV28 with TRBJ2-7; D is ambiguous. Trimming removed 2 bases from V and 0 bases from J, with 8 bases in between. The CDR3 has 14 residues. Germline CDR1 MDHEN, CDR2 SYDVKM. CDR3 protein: CASSLRLASYEQYF. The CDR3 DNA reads TGTGCCAGCAGTTTAAGACTCGCCTCCTACGAGCAGTACTTC. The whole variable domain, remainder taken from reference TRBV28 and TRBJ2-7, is DVKVTQSSRYLVKRTGEKVFLECVQDMDHENMFWYRQDPGLGLRLIYFSYDVKMKEKGDIPEGYSVSREKKERFSLILESASTNQTSMYLCASSLRLASYEQYFGPGTRLTVT.

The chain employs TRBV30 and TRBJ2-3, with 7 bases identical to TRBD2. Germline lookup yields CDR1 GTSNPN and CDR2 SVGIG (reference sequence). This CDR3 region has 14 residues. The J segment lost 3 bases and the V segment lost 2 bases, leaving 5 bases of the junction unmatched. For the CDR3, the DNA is TGTGCCTGGAGTTATCCCGGGGGGACAGATACGCAGTATTTT. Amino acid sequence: CAWSYPGGTDTQYF.

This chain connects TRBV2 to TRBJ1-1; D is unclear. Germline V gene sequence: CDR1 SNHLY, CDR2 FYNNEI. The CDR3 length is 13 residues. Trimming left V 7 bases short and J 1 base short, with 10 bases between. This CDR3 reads CASTVERNTEAFF. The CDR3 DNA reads TGTGCCAGCACAGTGGAGAGGAACACTGAAGCTTTCTTT.

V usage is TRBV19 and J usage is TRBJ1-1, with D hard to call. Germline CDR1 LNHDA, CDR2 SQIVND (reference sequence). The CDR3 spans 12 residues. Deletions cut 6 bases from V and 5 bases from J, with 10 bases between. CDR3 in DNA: TGTGCCAGTAGCGGGGAGGTAACTGAAGCTTTCTTT. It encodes CASSGEVTEAFF.

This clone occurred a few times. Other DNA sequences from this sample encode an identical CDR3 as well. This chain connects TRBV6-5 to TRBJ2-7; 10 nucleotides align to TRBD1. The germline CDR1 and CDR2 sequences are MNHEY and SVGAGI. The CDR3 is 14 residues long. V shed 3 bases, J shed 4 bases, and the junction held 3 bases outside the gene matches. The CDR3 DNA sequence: TGTGCCAGCAGTTATAGGGACAGGGGATACGAGCAGTACTTC. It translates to CASSYRDRGYEQYF.

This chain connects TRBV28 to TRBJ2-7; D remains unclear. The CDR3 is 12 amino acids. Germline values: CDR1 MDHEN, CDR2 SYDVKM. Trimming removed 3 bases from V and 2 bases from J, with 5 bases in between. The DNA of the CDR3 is TGTGCCAGCAGTTTGAGGACCTACGAGCAGTACTTC. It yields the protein CASSLRTYEQYF.

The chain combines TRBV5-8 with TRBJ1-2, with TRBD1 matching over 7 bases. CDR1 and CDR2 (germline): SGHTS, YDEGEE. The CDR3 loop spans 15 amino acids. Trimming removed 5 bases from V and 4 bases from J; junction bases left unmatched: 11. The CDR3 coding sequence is TGTGCCAGCAGTTTCGAGGACAGGCCGCTCTATGGCTACACCTTC. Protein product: CASSFEDRPLYGYTF. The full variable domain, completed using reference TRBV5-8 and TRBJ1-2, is EAGVTQSPTHLIKTRGQQATLRCSPISGHTSVYWYQQALGLGLQFLLWYDEGEERNRGNFPPRFSGRQFPNYSSELNVNALELEDSALYLCASSFEDRPLYGYTFGSGTRLTVV.

This CDR3 reads CASSDSATDTQYF. For the CDR3, the DNA is TGTGCCAGTAGTGACAGTGCCACAGATACGCAGTATTTT. V and J are TRBV19 and TRBJ2-3; possibly TRBD1 for D (5 bases). CDR3 size: 13 residues. V dropped 5 bases and J dropped 2 bases, with 8 bases sitting between them. Germline CDR1 and CDR2: LNHDA and SQIVND (reference sequence).